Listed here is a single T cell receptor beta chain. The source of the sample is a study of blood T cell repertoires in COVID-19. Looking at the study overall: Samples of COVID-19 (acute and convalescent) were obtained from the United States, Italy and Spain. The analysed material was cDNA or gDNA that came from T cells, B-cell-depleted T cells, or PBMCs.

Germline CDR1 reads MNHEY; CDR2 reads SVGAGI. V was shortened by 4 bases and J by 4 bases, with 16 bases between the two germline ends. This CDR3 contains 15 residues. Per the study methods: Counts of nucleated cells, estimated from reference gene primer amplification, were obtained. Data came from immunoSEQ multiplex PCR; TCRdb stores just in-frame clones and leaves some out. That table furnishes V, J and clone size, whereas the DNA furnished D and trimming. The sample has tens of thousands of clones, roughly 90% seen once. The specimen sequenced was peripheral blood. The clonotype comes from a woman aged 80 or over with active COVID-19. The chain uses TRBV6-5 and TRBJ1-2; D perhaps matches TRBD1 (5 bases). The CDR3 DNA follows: TGTGCCAGCAGTTCCACCCAGGGCGGGAGCTATGGCTACACCTTC. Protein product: CASSSTQGGSYGYTF.